The rows below give T cell receptor beta chains drawn from one sample of a study of shared clonotypes between healthy human individuals. Measured with immunoSEQ multiplex PCR; TCRdb has only the in-frame clones, and not every one. The repertoire holds 1,400,000 or so clones, around 98.5% seen once, with over 0.3% in the top ten. Material for sequencing was naive CD4+ T cells sorted from blood. The source of these receptors is a man aged 25 to 40 in good health. The CDR3 runs from the conserved cysteine through the conserved F or W. Each record gives: CDR3 DNA, CDR3 protein, D gene, clone size, J gene, V gene. A D gene is named only where the DNA matches it firmly. Size is omitted from some rows. Given values are once, few, many or a class for expanded clones.

cdr3_nt: TGTGCCAGCAGACACCCTCCTACAGGGGTCAGCACAGATACGCAGTATTTT
cdr3_aa: CASRHPPTGVSTDTQYF
d_call: -
clone_size: -
j_call: TRBJ2-3
v_call: TRBV21-1

cdr3_nt: TGTGCCAGCAGCGCTCGACAGGGTGAAAACCAGCCCCAGCATTTT
cdr3_aa: CASSARQGENQPQHF
d_call: TRBD1
clone_size: -
j_call: TRBJ1-5
v_call: TRBV7-2

cdr3_nt: TGTGCCAGCAGCGACGAAAGCACAGGGGCCGGCTACACCTTC
cdr3_aa: CASSDESTGAGYTF
d_call: TRBD1
clone_size: -
j_call: TRBJ1-2
v_call: TRBV9

cdr3_nt: TGTGCCAGCAGCCGGAGGGGGGCGCCGGACTCCTTTTACGAGCAGTACTTC
cdr3_aa: CASSRRGAPDSFYEQYF
d_call: -
clone_size: -
j_call: TRBJ2-7
v_call: TRBV7-8

cdr3_nt: TGTGCCAGCAGTTTCCTAACCCCGACAGGGTCCAAGAACACTGAAGCTTTCTTT
cdr3_aa: CASSFLTPTGSKNTEAFF
d_call: TRBD1
clone_size: -
j_call: TRBJ1-1
v_call: TRBV27

cdr3_nt: TGTGCCAGCAGTCAAGGGCTAGCGGACACAGATACGCAGTATTTT
cdr3_aa: CASSQGLADTDTQYF
d_call: TRBD2
clone_size: -
j_call: TRBJ2-3
v_call: TRBV6-4

cdr3_nt: TGTGCCAGCTCACCCCGGACTAGCACCGAGACCCAGTACTTC
cdr3_aa: CASSPRTSTETQYF
d_call: TRBD2
clone_size: -
j_call: TRBJ2-5
v_call: TRBV18

cdr3_nt: TGTGCCAGCAGTTACTCCGGGACAGGGCAGGATGAAGCTTTCTTT
cdr3_aa: CASSYSGTGQDEAFF
d_call: TRBD1
clone_size: once
j_call: TRBJ1-1
v_call: TRBV6-5

cdr3_nt: TGCAGTGCTACCAGGACCGGGGAGCTGTTTTTT
cdr3_aa: CSATRTGELFF
d_call: -
clone_size: -
j_call: TRBJ2-2
v_call: TRBV20-1

cdr3_nt: TGTGCCAGCAGTTTTCGGGGCGACGAGCAGTACTTC
cdr3_aa: CASSFRGDEQYF
d_call: -
clone_size: -
j_call: TRBJ2-7
v_call: TRBV27

cdr3_nt: TGTGCCAGCAGCCGGGGCCCGAACACCGGGGAGCTGTTTTTT
cdr3_aa: CASSRGPNTGELFF
d_call: -
clone_size: -
j_call: TRBJ2-2
v_call: TRBV5-6

cdr3_nt: TGTGCCAGCGTCCCCCGGAGAAGCACAGATACGCAGTATTTT
cdr3_aa: CASVPRRSTDTQYF
d_call: -
clone_size: -
j_call: TRBJ2-3
v_call: TRBV11-2

cdr3_nt: TGTGCCTGGACCTCCGGGAATCAGCCCCAGCATTTT
cdr3_aa: CAWTSGNQPQHF
d_call: -
clone_size: -
j_call: TRBJ1-5
v_call: TRBV30

cdr3_nt: TGCAGCGTTTCGGACAGGGGAGACTATGGCTACACCTTC
cdr3_aa: CSVSDRGDYGYTF
d_call: TRBD1
clone_size: -
j_call: TRBJ1-2
v_call: TRBV29-1

cdr3_nt: TGTGCCAGCAGCGATTCGAATGAGCAGTTCTTC
cdr3_aa: CASSDSNEQFF
d_call: -
clone_size: once
j_call: TRBJ2-1
v_call: TRBV11-3

cdr3_nt: TGTGCCAGCGCCCTAAAGCGGATCTCCTACGAGCAGTACTTC
cdr3_aa: CASALKRISYEQYF
d_call: -
clone_size: -
j_call: TRBJ2-7
v_call: TRBV6-5

cdr3_nt: TGTGCCAGCAGCTTGGAGCCTATGGGCTATGAGCAGTTCTTC
cdr3_aa: CASSLEPMGYEQFF
d_call: -
clone_size: -
j_call: TRBJ2-1
v_call: TRBV5-4

cdr3_nt: TGTGCCAGTCAAAGCGGGGCCCAAGAGACCCAGTACTTC
cdr3_aa: CASQSGAQETQYF
d_call: TRBD2
clone_size: -
j_call: TRBJ2-5
v_call: TRBV28

cdr3_nt: TGCGCCAGCAGCTTGGAACGCTCCCCGGCCTACGAGCAGTACTTC
cdr3_aa: CASSLERSPAYEQYF
d_call: -
clone_size: -
j_call: TRBJ2-7
v_call: TRBV5-1

cdr3_nt: TGTGCCAGCTCCCGGATGCCGGGGGCCGGGGAGCTGTTTTTT
cdr3_aa: CASSRMPGAGELFF
d_call: -
clone_size: -
j_call: TRBJ2-2
v_call: TRBV18

cdr3_nt: TGTGCCTGGAAACCGGGCCCGGACAGGGGGCAGGGGTATTTT
cdr3_aa: CAWKPGPDRGQGYF
d_call: TRBD1
clone_size: once
j_call: TRBJ2-3
v_call: TRBV30

cdr3_nt: TGTGCCAGCTCCCAGACAGGGCCGTATGGCTACACCTTC
cdr3_aa: CASSQTGPYGYTF
d_call: TRBD1
clone_size: -
j_call: TRBJ1-2
v_call: TRBV18

cdr3_nt: TGTGCCAGCTCCTCCTCGGGATTCAGCAATCAGCCCCAGCATTTT
cdr3_aa: CASSSSGFSNQPQHF
d_call: -
clone_size: once
j_call: TRBJ1-5
v_call: TRBV18

cdr3_nt: TGTGCCAGCAGCCAAAGTGGGGATGAGCAGTTCTTC
cdr3_aa: CASSQSGDEQFF
d_call: -
clone_size: -
j_call: TRBJ2-1
v_call: TRBV6-5

cdr3_nt: TGTGCCAGCAGCTTATACCCCGGGACAGGGGAGCGTGAAAAACTGTTTTTT
cdr3_aa: CASSLYPGTGEREKLFF
d_call: TRBD1
clone_size: -
j_call: TRBJ1-4
v_call: TRBV11-2

cdr3_nt: TGTGCCATCAGTGACGGCTGGTCCGGGGAGCTGTTTTTT
cdr3_aa: CAISDGWSGELFF
d_call: -
clone_size: -
j_call: TRBJ2-2
v_call: TRBV10-3

cdr3_nt: TGTGCCAGCAGCCAAATAGCCCATGAGCAGTTCTTC
cdr3_aa: CASSQIAHEQFF
d_call: -
clone_size: -
j_call: TRBJ2-1
v_call: TRBV5-4

cdr3_nt: TGTGCCAGTAGTATATCGGGGAGTCCGCTTTACGAGCAGTACTTC
cdr3_aa: CASSISGSPLYEQYF
d_call: -
clone_size: -
j_call: TRBJ2-7
v_call: TRBV19

cdr3_nt: TGTGCCAGCAGTTCACGAGGTTTGGTCCCGGGACGGGATGAGCAGTTCTTC
cdr3_aa: CASSSRGLVPGRDEQFF
d_call: -
clone_size: -
j_call: TRBJ2-1
v_call: TRBV27

cdr3_nt: TGTGCCAGCAGCTTACGAGCGGCAAACACCGGGGAGCTGTTTTTT
cdr3_aa: CASSLRAANTGELFF
d_call: -
clone_size: -
j_call: TRBJ2-2
v_call: TRBV7-9

cdr3_nt: TGCGCCAGCAGCTTTCAAGGGGACACTGAAGCTTTCTTT
cdr3_aa: CASSFQGDTEAFF
d_call: -
clone_size: -
j_call: TRBJ1-1
v_call: TRBV5-1

cdr3_nt: TGTGCCAGCGTCAACTCTGGAAACACCATATATTTT
cdr3_aa: CASVNSGNTIYF
d_call: -
clone_size: -
j_call: TRBJ1-3
v_call: TRBV6-5

cdr3_nt: TGTGCCAGCAGTTACTCTGGGCCTTCTTACAATGAGCAGTTCTTC
cdr3_aa: CASSYSGPSYNEQFF
d_call: -
clone_size: -
j_call: TRBJ2-1
v_call: TRBV6-5

cdr3_nt: TGTGCCAGCAGCCCCGAGGCGATGATCAACACCGGGGAGCTGTTTTTT
cdr3_aa: CASSPEAMINTGELFF
d_call: -
clone_size: -
j_call: TRBJ2-2
v_call: TRBV5-4

cdr3_nt: TGTGCCACCCGTCCCGAGGGAGGCAATCAGCCCCAGCATTTT
cdr3_aa: CATRPEGGNQPQHF
d_call: -
clone_size: -
j_call: TRBJ1-5
v_call: TRBV10-3

cdr3_nt: TGTGCCAGCTCACCTACATCCGGGACAGGCTCCTACGAGCAGTACTTC
cdr3_aa: CASSPTSGTGSYEQYF
d_call: TRBD1
clone_size: -
j_call: TRBJ2-7
v_call: TRBV18

cdr3_nt: TGTGCCAGCAGTCCGTCGGATTACGAGCAGTACTTC
cdr3_aa: CASSPSDYEQYF
d_call: -
clone_size: -
j_call: TRBJ2-7
v_call: TRBV7-2

cdr3_nt: TGTGCCAGCAGGATCACAGGGGGCTCCTACGAGCAGTACTTC
cdr3_aa: CASRITGGSYEQYF
d_call: TRBD1
clone_size: -
j_call: TRBJ2-7
v_call: TRBV28

cdr3_nt: TGTGCCAGTAGTGTCCATACTGGGGCCAACGTCCTGACTTTC
cdr3_aa: CASSVHTGANVLTF
d_call: -
clone_size: -
j_call: TRBJ2-6
v_call: TRBV19

cdr3_nt: TGTGCCAGCAGCTCAGGCCTAGCTCTGTTCAATGAGCAGTTCTTC
cdr3_aa: CASSSGLALFNEQFF
d_call: -
clone_size: -
j_call: TRBJ2-1
v_call: TRBV7-8